Sequencing of this TCR beta chain was carried out in a study of response to subunit inactivated influenza vaccine. Using its own MiXCR run on the RT-PCR reads, TCRdb lists one record per CDR3 protein. The top ten hold 6% to 7% of the sample, which has hundreds of thousands of distinct CDR3 sequences, approximately 15% seen once. This clonotype was seen a handful of times. Its antigen is currently unknown. Study-wide results and limits: Authors suggested each seasonal influenza vaccination recruits few new T cells.

Germline CDR1 SGDLS, CDR2 YYNGEE. V lost 8 bases, J lost 3 bases, and 1 base stayed unmatched. The CDR3 runs to 12 residues. The TCR originated in a man aged 45-65 years who received an inactivated influenza vaccine. The chain combines TRBV9 with TRBJ2-2, with 7 positions matching TRBD1. Source: PBMCs from blood, taken approximately 15 days before vaccination. This chain's CDR3 is CASDRDTGELFF. CDR3 bases: TGTGCCAGTGACAGGGACACCGGGGAGCTGTTTTTT.